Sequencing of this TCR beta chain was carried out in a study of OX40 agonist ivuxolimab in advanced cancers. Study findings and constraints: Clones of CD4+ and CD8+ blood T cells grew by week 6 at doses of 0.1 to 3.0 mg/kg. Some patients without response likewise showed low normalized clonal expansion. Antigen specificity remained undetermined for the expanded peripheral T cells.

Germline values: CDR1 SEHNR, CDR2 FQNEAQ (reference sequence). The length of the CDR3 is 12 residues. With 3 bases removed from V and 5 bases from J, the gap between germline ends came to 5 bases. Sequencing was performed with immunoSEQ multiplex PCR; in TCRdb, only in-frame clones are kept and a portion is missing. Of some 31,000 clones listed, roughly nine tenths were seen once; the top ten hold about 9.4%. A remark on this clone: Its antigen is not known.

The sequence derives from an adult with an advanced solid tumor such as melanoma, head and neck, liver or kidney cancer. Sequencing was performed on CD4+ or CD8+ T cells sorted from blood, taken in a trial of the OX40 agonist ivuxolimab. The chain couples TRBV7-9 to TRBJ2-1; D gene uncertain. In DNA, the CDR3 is TGTGCCAGCAGCTTGCAGAACAATGAGCAGTTCTTC. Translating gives CASSLQNNEQFF.